One and the same sample provided the 26 T cell receptor beta chains below, sequenced in a study of PD-1 blockade in mismatch repair-deficient tumors. Measured with immunoSEQ multiplex PCR; TCRdb has only the in-frame clones, and not every one. The table shows over 75,000 clones, with about 85% occurring only once. Material: peripheral blood, obtained 12 weeks after starting pembrolizumab. The receptors stem from an adult with mismatch repair-deficient cancer.

There are a few counts of this clone. The rearrangement links TRBV9 to TRBJ1-2, with D possibly TRBD1 on 6 matching bases. The V gene lost 3 bases and the J gene lost 2 bases, with 17 bases spanning the gap. The CDR3 totals 16 residues. Germline loops: CDR1 SGDLS, CDR2 YYNGEE. The CDR3 DNA reads as TGTGCCAGCAGCGCCGACTTCAGGGGAGAAAACTATGGCTACACCTTC. The encoded protein is CASSADFRGENYGYTF.

The chain is built from TRBV6-6 and TRBJ2-1; D is uncertain. V lost 6 bases and J lost 1, with 10 bases in between. This CDR3 contains 14 residues. Germline V CDR1 and CDR2: MNHNY, SVGAGI (reference sequence). The CDR3 nucleotides read TGTGCCAGCAGGGGGTTGGGTTCCTACAATGAGCAGTTCTTC. Residues: CASRGLGSYNEQFF.

The chain carries TRBV7-2 and TRBJ2-7; D possibly matches TRBD1 or TRBD2 (5 bases each). V dropped 4 bases and J dropped 8 bases, with 18 bases sitting between them. This CDR3 is built from 14 residues. Germline loops: CDR1 SGHTA, CDR2 FQGNSA. The CDR3 here is CASSSHLPGTKQYF. The CDR3 bases are TGTGCCAGCAGCTCCCACTTACCCGGGACGAAGCAGTACTTC.

The V call is TRBV7-3, the J call TRBJ1-1; D is uncertain. This CDR3 has 13 residues. The germline CDR1 and CDR2 sequences are SGHTA and FQGTGA. Trimming removed 5 bases at V and 1 base at J, with 8 bases between. The CDR3 bases are TGTGCCAGCAGCACCAGACAGAACACTGAAGCTTTCTTT. Encoded protein: CASSTRQNTEAFF.

V gene TRBV6-5 combines with J gene TRBJ1-2, with D uncertain. The CDR3 has 14 amino acids. Trimming stripped 2 bases from V and 4 bases from J, with 11 bases between. The germline gives CDR1 MNHEY, CDR2 SVGAGI. The CDR3 DNA sequence: TGTGCCAGCAGTTACAGGAACCAAGGCTATGGCTACACCTTC. Protein product: CASSYRNQGYGYTF.

The chain recombines TRBV28 with TRBJ2-4; 9 bases are a match to TRBD1. Germline CDR1 and CDR2: MDHEN and SYDVKM. Germline trimming cut 3 bases from V and 3 bases from J; bases unmatched to any gene: 18. The CDR3 contains 20 residues. CDR3 nucleotides: TGTGCCAGCAGTTTTACAGGGGGCGCCTTCGGGGGCGGAGGCAAAAACATTCAGTACTTC. It specifies CASSFTGGAFGGGGKNIQYF.

The CDR3 bases are TGTGCCAGCACCTACTCTGGGGCCAACGTCCTGACTTTC. Protein sequence: CASTYSGANVLTF. The gene calls are TRBV11-2 and TRBJ2-6; no reliable D call. CDR1 is SGHAT, CDR2 FQNNGV, per germline. The CDR3 totals 13 residues. Trimming pared 7 bases from V and 0 bases from J, leaving 4 bases between.

This clone occurred a few times. The chain employs TRBV28 and TRBJ1-1; weak D call: TRBD1 (5 bases). V dropped 2 bases and J dropped 5 bases, with 15 bases sitting between them. The CDR3 loop spans 15 amino acids. From germline, CDR1 is MDHEN and CDR2 SYDVKM. CDR3 coding DNA: TGTGCCAGCAGTTTAAACCAGGGTACTGGGACTGAAGCTTTCTTT. Protein sequence: CASSLNQGTGTEAFF.

The CDR3 reads CASSLLLAGGRNEQFF. The CDR3 DNA reads TGTGCCAGCAGCTTGCTACTAGCGGGAGGGAGGAATGAGCAGTTCTTC. V gene TRBV5-6 combines with J gene TRBJ2-1; 13 bases agree with TRBD2. The CDR3 consists of 16 residues. J gave up 7 bases and V 1 base, and 5 bases lay outside the gene matches. CDR1 SGHDT and CDR2 YYEEEE come from the germline V gene.

V usage is TRBV9 and J usage is TRBJ2-1; TRBD2 aligns across 9 bases. Germline trimming cut 4 bases from V and 7 bases from J; bases unmatched to any gene: 9. From germline, CDR1 is SGDLS and CDR2 YYNGEE. CDR3 length: 15 amino acids. This CDR3 reads CASSPGSGSINEQFF. CDR3 nucleotides: TGTGCCAGCAGCCCCGGTAGCGGGAGCATTAATGAGCAGTTCTTC.

The chain couples TRBV10-2 to TRBJ2-2, with 15 nucleotides matching TRBD2. V gave up 8 bases and J gave up 6 bases; unmatched junction bases: 1. The CDR3 has 14 residues. Per germline, CDR1 WSHSY and CDR2 SAAADI. CDR3 in DNA: TGCGCCAGCGGACTAGCGGGAGGGCCCGGGGAGCTGTTTTTT. Encoded protein: CASGLAGGPGELFF.

This clone was seen only a few times. The chain links TRBV6-5 to TRBJ1-1; no definite D call. Germline CDR1 MNHEY, CDR2 SVGAGI. Trimming pared 0 bases from V and 4 bases from J, leaving 9 bases between. This CDR3 has 14 residues. The CDR3 here is CASSYSGSITEAFF. In nucleotides, the CDR3 is TGTGCCAGCAGTTACTCCGGCAGTATCACTGAAGCTTTCTTT.

The chain uses TRBV11-3 and TRBJ1-5; TRBD1 aligns across 8 bases. The length of the CDR3 is 16 residues. The V segment lost 1 base and the J segment 5 bases; nucleotides outside the gene matches: 7. Germline V gene sequence: CDR1 SGHNT, CDR2 YENEEA. The CDR3 here is CASSLGGTGNHQPQHF. The CDR3 DNA reads as TGTGCCAGCAGCTTAGGGGGGACAGGCAACCATCAGCCCCAGCATTTT.

The rearrangement links TRBV5-8 to TRBJ2-3; D might be TRBD1 (6 bases). The germline V gene encodes CDR1 SGHTS and CDR2 YDEGEE. Between the trimmed V and J ends, which lost 5 bases and 3 bases, there was a span of 13 bases. The CDR3 extends over 14 amino acids. The CDR3 sequence is CASRGGMVTDTQYF. The CDR3 DNA sequence: TGTGCCAGCAGAGGGGGTATGGTGACAGATACGCAGTATTTT.

The rearrangement links TRBV7-3 to TRBJ2-1; 14 positions agree with TRBD2. The length of the CDR3 is 16 residues. Germline-derived CDR1 and CDR2 are SGHTA and FQGTGA. J gave up 7 bases and V 3 bases, and 5 bases lay outside the gene matches. The CDR3 DNA reads as TGTGCCAGCAGCTTGACTAGCGGGAGGGCCGAGAATGAGCAGTTCTTC. Translating it yields CASSLTSGRAENEQFF.

V gene TRBV19 combines with J gene TRBJ1-2, with 7 bases that match TRBD1. The CDR3 is made up of 11 amino acids. V was pared by 9 bases and J by 8 bases, with 6 bases of the junction left unmatched. Per germline, CDR1 LNHDA and CDR2 SQIVND (reference sequence). As DNA, the CDR3 is TGTGCCAGCTCGAGGGGGCCCGGCTACACCTTC. This sequence encodes CASSRGPGYTF.

The chain is built from TRBV20-1 and TRBJ2-1, with D perhaps TRBD2 (6 bases). This CDR3 region has 11 residues. Germline loops: CDR1 DFQATT, CDR2 SNEGSKA (reference sequence). Trimming cost V 2 bases and J 9 bases, with 8 bases left between them. CDR3 sequence reads: CSARSGVEQFF. CDR3 in DNA: TGCAGTGCTAGATCGGGGGTTGAGCAGTTCTTC.

The chain recombines TRBV25-1 with TRBJ2-3, with D possibly TRBD1 on 5 matching bases. With 4 bases removed from V and 6 bases from J, the gap between germline ends came to 14 bases. Germline V CDR1 and CDR2: MGHDK, SYGVNS. This CDR3 spans 14 amino acids. CDR3 coding DNA: TGTGCCAGCAGTGGGGGCAATCCCCGGGATACGCAGTATTTT. As protein: CASSGGNPRDTQYF.

This chain links TRBV4-2 with TRBJ2-3, with TRBD2 as a possible D gene (6 bases). The CDR3 is 16 amino acids. From germline, CDR1 is LGHNA and CDR2 YNFKEQ. The V end was cut by 2 bases, the J end by 2 bases, with 14 bases between. This CDR3 reads CASSQPGTEDTDTQYF. CDR3 nucleotide sequence: TGTGCCAGCAGCCAACCCGGGACTGAGGACACAGATACGCAGTATTTT.

This sequence joins TRBV6-6 and TRBJ2-2; D might be TRBD1 (5 bases). In germline, CDR1 is MNHNY, CDR2 SVGAGI (reference sequence). The CDR3 is 16 residues long. V lost 6 bases and J 4 bases, leaving 18 bases between the germline ends. DNA of the CDR3: TGTGCCAGCAGGACGTTAACGGACAAAGCCACCGGGGAGCTGTTTTTT. Its protein is CASRTLTDKATGELFF.

The chain recombines TRBV7-3 with TRBJ1-1; weak D call: TRBD1 (6 bases). This CDR3 has 13 residues. Germline assignment: CDR1 SGHTA and CDR2 FQGTGA. V was shortened by 5 bases and J by 4 bases, with 11 bases between the two germline ends. The CDR3 spells CASSQQGGTEAFF. DNA for the CDR3: TGTGCCAGCAGCCAACAGGGAGGCACTGAAGCTTTCTTT.

V is TRBV18 and J is TRBJ2-7, with D tentatively TRBD1 or TRBD2 (6 bases each). Per germline, CDR1 KGHSH and CDR2 LQKENI. This CDR3 is built from 14 residues. The V end lost 3 bases, the J end lost 1 base, and 10 bases lay between the germline ends. The CDR3 DNA is TGTGCCAGCTCACCGCGGGACAAATCCTACGAGCAGTACTTC. This codes for CASSPRDKSYEQYF.

CDR3 sequence: CASSYFSGSWSREQYF. CDR3 coding DNA: TGTGCCAGCAGTTACTTTAGCGGGAGTTGGTCGAGAGAGCAGTACTTC. The chain uses TRBV6-5 and TRBJ2-7; 9 bases map to TRBD2. V shed 1 base, J shed 7 bases, and the junction held 11 bases outside the gene matches. CDR1 is MNHEY and CDR2 is SVGAGI in the germline V gene. The CDR3 runs 16 residues.

The chain carries TRBV27 and TRBJ1-2; 7 bases fit TRBD1. CDR1 and CDR2 (germline): MNHEY, SMNVEV (reference sequence). Trimming at V came to 2 bases and at J to 4 bases, leaving 25 bases not matched to a gene. There are 21 residues in the CDR3. The CDR3 sequence: CASSLRVRRGRDRGWTYGYTF. In nucleotides, the CDR3 is TGTGCCAGCAGTTTAAGGGTAAGAAGAGGACGGGACAGAGGATGGACCTATGGCTACACCTTC.

The rearrangement links TRBV5-6 to TRBJ2-5; TRBD2 matches at 7 bases. CDR3 size: 15 residues. V trimming: 1 base; J trimming: 2 bases; junction bases outside the gene matches: 5. Germline values: CDR1 SGHDT, CDR2 YYEEEE. CDR3 nucleotides: TGTGCCAGCAGCTTGTGGGTGGGGGGGCAAGAGACCCAGTACTTC. Translation gives CASSLWVGGQETQYF.

V and J are TRBV6-1 and TRBJ1-1, with unresolved D. CDR3 size: 14 residues. Germline lookup yields CDR1 MNHNS and CDR2 SASEGT. V was cut by 7 bases and J by 0 bases, with 12 bases left in between. CDR3 sequence (DNA): TGTGCCAGCACCTCGACACCTATGAACACTGAAGCTTTCTTT. Translated: CASTSTPMNTEAFF.